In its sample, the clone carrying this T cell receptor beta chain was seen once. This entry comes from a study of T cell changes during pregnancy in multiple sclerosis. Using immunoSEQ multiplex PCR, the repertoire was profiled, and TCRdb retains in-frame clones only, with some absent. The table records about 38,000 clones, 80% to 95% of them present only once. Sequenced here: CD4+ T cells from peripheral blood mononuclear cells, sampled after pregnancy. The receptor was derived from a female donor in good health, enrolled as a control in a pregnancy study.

The CDR3 DNA is TGTGCCAGCAGCTGGGCCGGGACAGGGGGCTTCAGGACTGAAGCTTTCTTT. Translated, it gives CASSWAGTGGFRTEAFF. The genes are TRBV7-2 and TRBJ1-1; 12 positions match TRBD1. CDR3 size: 17 residues. After removal of 4 bases from V and 5 bases from J, the junction contained 11 bases not matched to a gene. Germline CDR1 is SGHTA and CDR2 is FQGNSA.